One sample yielded the 16 T cell receptor beta chains listed below, sequenced in a study of cytomegalovirus exposure and HLA in healthy donors (dated by TCRdb to 2017 to 2019). Library preparation was by the immunoSEQ multiplex PCR assay. The multiplex PCR relied on a mix of 60 forward primers for TCR Vbeta segments and 13 reverse primers for TCR Jbeta segments. As stored in TCRdb, this immuneACCESS dataset retains in-frame rearrangements with V and J assigned. A fraction of the clones does not appear; measured against another copy, unresolved V genes explain less than half of the discrepancy, and the remainder lacks a known reason. The sample contains roughly 240,000 clones, about 81% of them found a single time. Of the sample, 5% to 6% falls within the top ten clones. The sample consisted of PBMCs. These TCRs come from a woman in her 40s in good health and CMV-seropositive.

The CDR3 here is CASSDGTVNTEAFF. CDR3 DNA: TGCGCCAGCAGTGATGGGACAGTTAACACTGAAGCTTTCTTT. This chain joins TRBV10-1 and TRBJ1-1, with TRBD1 matching over 7 bases. The V segment lost 3 bases and the J segment 2 bases; nucleotides outside the gene matches: 3. Germline CDR1 and CDR2: WNHNN and SYGVQD (reference sequence). The CDR3 runs to 14 residues.

The V gene is TRBV28, the J gene TRBJ2-7, with 9 bases lining up with TRBD2. This CDR3 comprises 16 residues. Germline V gives CDR1 MDHEN, CDR2 SYDVKM. V was pared by 2 bases and J by 5 bases, with 10 bases of the junction left unmatched. CDR3 protein: CASSLRGGRAGDEQYF. In nucleotides, the CDR3 is TGTGCCAGCAGTTTACGGGGCGGGAGGGCCGGGGACGAGCAGTACTTC. The full variable domain, in which reference TRBV28 and TRBJ2-7 provide the parts outside the CDR3, is DVKVTQSSRYLVKRTGEKVFLECVQDMDHENMFWYRQDPGLGLRLIYFSYDVKMKEKGDIPEGYSVSREKKERFSLILESASTNQTSMYLCASSLRGGRAGDEQYFGPGTRLTVT.

In the case of this clone: Within the sample, other DNA sequences also encode this same CDR3. The chain employs TRBV30 and TRBJ1-6, with D perhaps TRBD1 (5 bases). In germline, CDR1 is GTSNPN, CDR2 SVGIG (reference sequence). V lost 1 base, J lost 8 bases, and 9 bases lay in between. CDR3 size: 13 residues. The CDR3 DNA reads TGTGCCTGGAGTGGACGGGGGGATTCACCCCTCCACTTT. Residues: CAWSGRGDSPLHF.

The V and J genes are TRBV6-5 and TRBJ2-3, with a tentative D call TRBD2 (6 bases). This CDR3 is built from 14 residues. Germline V gives CDR1 MNHEY, CDR2 SVGAGI. V lost 10 bases, J lost 6 bases, and 20 bases lay in between. DNA for the CDR3: TGTGCCACCAAACCCTGGGACTCCATGGATACGCAGTATTTT. It specifies CATKPWDSMDTQYF.

This chain uses TRBV30 with TRBJ1-6; the D is unclear. CDR3 length: 11 amino acids. With 0 bases removed from V and 9 bases from J, the gap between germline ends came to 3 bases. Germline values: CDR1 GTSNPN, CDR2 SVGIG (reference sequence). The DNA for the CDR3 is TGTGCCTGGAGTGTACTTTCACCCCTCCACTTT. Amino acids: CAWSVLSPLHF.

This rearrangement joins TRBV10-2 to TRBJ1-2, with D possibly TRBD1 on 5 matching bases. With 6 bases removed from V and 8 bases from J, the gap between germline ends came to 19 bases. From germline, CDR1 is WSHSY and CDR2 SAAADI. There are 14 residues in the CDR3. This chain's CDR3 is CASSQSLIQGGYTF. CDR3 nucleotide sequence: TGCGCCAGCAGCCAGAGCTTGATCCAGGGCGGCTACACCTTC.

The V gene is TRBV2, the J gene TRBJ2-1; D is unclear. Germline V gives CDR1 SNHLY, CDR2 FYNNEI. The CDR3 totals 12 residues. Trimming stripped 2 bases from V and 9 bases from J, with 8 bases between. The CDR3 sequence: CASSEHPGEQFF. CDR3 DNA: TGTGCCAGCAGTGAACACCCCGGTGAGCAGTTCTTC.

The CDR3 DNA sequence: TGCGCCAGCTTCGGAGGGGATAACTATGGCTACACCTTC. Translated, it gives CASFGGDNYGYTF. The rearrangement links TRBV10-2 to TRBJ1-2, with a tentative D call TRBD1 (5 bases). Trimming took 8 bases from V and 1 from J, leaving 11 bases between them. The CDR3 is 13 residues long. Germline CDR1 WSHSY, CDR2 SAAADI.

This chain joins TRBV4-1 and TRBJ2-1; D gene uncertain. Germline loops: CDR1 MGHRA, CDR2 YSYEKL. The length of the CDR3 is 13 residues. The V end was cut by 1 base, the J end by 6 bases, with 7 bases between. CDR3 DNA sequence: TGCGCCAGCAGCCAAGTTATAGCCAATGAGCAGTTCTTC. Encoded protein: CASSQVIANEQFF.

In DNA form, the CDR3 reads TGCGCCAGCAGCTTGGGTGGGACTAGCGGAGACGAGCAGTACTTC. Protein product: CASSLGGTSGDEQYF. The V gene is TRBV5-1, the J gene TRBJ2-7; 11 bases agree with TRBD2. Unmatched junction bases numbered 4, after V lost 0 bases and J lost 5 bases. The CDR3 consists of 15 residues. Germline CDR1 reads SGHRS; CDR2 reads YFSETQ.

The chain employs TRBV7-2 and TRBJ2-7; 8 nucleotides line up with TRBD2. CDR1 SGHTA and CDR2 FQGNSA come from the germline V gene. The CDR3 runs 15 residues. Trimming at V came to 5 bases and at J to 0 bases, leaving 6 bases not matched to a gene. CDR3 sequence (DNA): TGTGCCAGCAGCCCCCTAGCGGGTGTCTCCTACGAGCAGTACTTC. It specifies CASSPLAGVSYEQYF.

This chain joins TRBV7-2 and TRBJ1-5; possible D gene TRBD1, 6 bases. Germline V CDR1 and CDR2: SGHTA, FQGNSA. V was shortened by 5 bases and J by 0 bases, with 20 bases between the two germline ends. CDR3 length equals 18 residues. The CDR3 nucleotides are TGTGCCAGCAGCCTTGGCGGACAGCTACTTTATAGCAATCAGCCCCAGCATTTT. Amino acid sequence: CASSLGGQLLYSNQPQHF.

V usage is TRBV28 and J usage is TRBJ2-1, with TRBD1 matching over 8 bases. The germline CDR1 and CDR2 sequences are MDHEN and SYDVKM. The CDR3 spans 15 residues. V shed 3 bases and J 6 bases; nucleotides not matched to a gene: 7. The CDR3 sequence is CASSFRTGNLNEQFF. The CDR3 DNA reads TGTGCCAGCAGTTTCCGGACAGGGAACCTCAATGAGCAGTTCTTC.

This sequence joins TRBV11-1 and TRBJ2-1; TRBD2 matches at 8 bases. Germline lookup yields CDR1 SGHAT and CDR2 FQDESV (reference sequence). V dropped 5 bases and J dropped 5; count of bases not matched to a gene: 8. The CDR3 runs 15 residues. CDR3 nucleotide sequence: TGTGCCAGCAGCGCGAGCGGGAGAACCGACAATGAGCAGTTCTTC. Residues: CASSASGRTDNEQFF. The variable domain in full, completed from reference TRBV11-1 and TRBJ2-1, reads EAEVAQSPRYKITEKSQAVAFWCDPISGHATLYWYRQILGQGPELLVQFQDESVVDDSQLPKDRFSAERLKGVDSTLKIQPAELGDSAMYLCASSASGRTDNEQFFGPGTRLTVL.

V is TRBV19 and J is TRBJ1-2; TRBD1 might be the D (6 bases). V shed 6 bases and J shed 4 bases, with 24 bases lying between them. Germline lookup yields CDR1 LNHDA and CDR2 SQIVND (reference sequence). CDR3 length: 17 amino acids. The CDR3 protein is CASRSSMGATAFYGYTF. The CDR3 DNA reads TGTGCCAGTAGGAGCTCGATGGGGGCTACAGCTTTCTATGGCTACACCTTC.

CDR3 in DNA: TGTGCCAGCAGCCCCCAGGGGGCCGGGGGAAACACCATATATTTT. This gives the protein CASSPQGAGGNTIYF. V gene TRBV7-8 combines with J gene TRBJ1-3; TRBD1 aligns across 8 bases. Germline CDR1 reads SGHVS; CDR2 reads FQNEAQ. The CDR3 is 15 amino acids. The V gene end was trimmed by 5 bases and the J gene end by 4 bases; junction bases not matched to a gene: 7.